This entry concerns a single T cell receptor (beta chain). This entry comes from a study of ipilimumab plus nivolumab after autologous stem cell transplantation. For the study at large: DLBCL patients had primary refractory or relapsed disease.

Germline V gene data show CDR1 as SGHRS and CDR2 as YFSETQ. The trim removed 2 bases at V and 6 bases at J, leaving 8 bases unmatched. The length of the CDR3 is 15 residues. Checkpoint therapy with ipilimumab 1 mg/kg began 14 to 28 days after transplant. Produced via immunoSEQ multiplex PCR; TCRdb's table is partial and in-frame only. Of about 20,000 clones listed, 77% are singletons. The sequencing used PBMCs, collected in a trial of ipilimumab plus nivolumab as post-transplant consolidation. The chain couples TRBV5-1 to TRBJ1-1, with 9 bases lining up with TRBD1. The TCR was taken from a male donor with diffuse large B-cell lymphoma. The CDR3 DNA reads as TGCGCCAGCAGCTTCCTCCGGGACAGGGTACCTGAAGCTTTCTTT. Its protein is CASSFLRDRVPEAFF.